The sequence of this T cell receptor beta chain was determined in a study of graft-versus-host responses after intestinal transplantation. Concerning this clone: Its antigen is currently unknown.

V was pared by 8 bases and J by 5 bases, with 7 bases of the junction left unmatched. Germline V gene sequence: CDR1 SNHLY, CDR2 FYNNEI. The CDR3 sequence is 14 residues long. Clones were read by immunoSEQ multiplex PCR, and TCRdb kept only the in-frame ones, dropping some. The table includes approximately 90,000 clones, around 80% detected once. This TCR was recovered from a human donor who received an intestinal transplant. The gene calls are TRBV2 and TRBJ2-2, with TRBD2 identical over 8 bases. Sequenced here: unstimulated CD4+ T cells sorted from spleen or lymph node cells, sampled before intestinal transplant. CDR3 region: CASGGIAGTGELFF. CDR3 nucleotides: TGTGCCAGCGGGGGGATAGCGGGGACCGGGGAGCTGTTTTTT.